This T cell receptor (beta chain) was captured in a study of CD8+ T cells in alopecia areata. It was cDNA, reverse transcribed from extracted RNA, that served as the sequencing template. Assay: immunoSEQ multiplex PCR; the TCRdb copy retains only in-frame clones and omits some. This repertoire shows a few hundred thousand clones, 35% to 40% found once; its top ten account for roughly 0.45%. The CDR3 has 15 amino acids. After removal of 6 bases from V and 2 bases from J, the junction contained 9 bases not matched to a gene. Germline assignment: CDR1 SGHTA and CDR2 FQGNSA. The treatment here: oral pan-JAK inhibitor, 5-10 mg twice daily.

The sample in question was CD4+ T cells sorted from blood, obtained around week 30, from a patient treated with tofacitinib. The TCR comes from a human donor with alopecia areata. V is TRBV7-2 and J is TRBJ2-7; TRBD1 agrees at 8 bases. This CDR3 reads CASRPGAGGTYEQYF. The CDR3 nucleotides read TGTGCCAGCAGACCTGGGGCAGGGGGCACCTACGAGCAGTACTTC. Variable domain in full (rest from reference TRBV7-2 and TRBJ2-7): GAGVSQSPSNKVTEKGKDVELRCDPISGHTALYWYRQSLGQGLEFLIYFQGNSAPDKSGLPSDRFSAERTGGSVSTLTIQRTQQEDSAVYLCASRPGAGGTYEQYFGPGTRLTVT.